The entry that follows covers one TCR beta chain sequence. Its antigen is as yet unknown. This record comes from a study of T-cell reconstitution after alpha-beta-depleted transplantation in children. Study findings and constraints: After one year, T-cell counts and TCRbeta diversity mostly came from new T cells.

Germline loops: CDR1 LNHNV, CDR2 YYDKDF (reference sequence). This CDR3 spans 16 amino acids. V shed 5 bases and J 5 bases; nucleotides not matched to a gene: 15. Unique molecular identifiers featured in how the TCRbeta library was prepared. TCRdb independently ran MiXCR on the PCR reads; one entry per CDR3 protein. The top ten clones hold about 34% of a sample with around 100,000 distinct CDR3 sequences, 10% to 13% of them seen once. The rearrangement links TRBV15 to TRBJ2-7; 7 bases align to TRBD1. This clonotype was obtained from a boy between 2 and 15 years old with acute lymphoblastic leukemia, due to receive a stem cell transplant. The specimen was PBMCs, collected before TCRalphabeta/CD19-depleted stem cell transplant. The CDR3, as DNA: TGTGCCACCAGCGGACCCTCAGGGGGTTTTGGCGACGAGCAGTACTTC. Amino acids: CATSGPSGGFGDEQYF. Full variable domain (missing parts from reference TRBV15 and TRBJ2-7): DAMVIQNPRYQVTQFGKPVTLSCSQTLNHNVMYWYQQKSSQAPKLLFHYYDKDFNNEADTPDNFQSRRPNTSFCFLDIRSPGLGDTAMYLCATSGPSGGFGDEQYFGPGTRLTVT.